The 15 T cell receptor beta chains below were found in one sample sequenced in a study of cytomegalovirus exposure and HLA in healthy donors. The PCR employed 60 Vbeta primers together with 13 Jbeta primers. Clones were read by immunoSEQ multiplex PCR, and TCRdb kept only the in-frame ones, dropping some. The data hold fewer than 250,000 clones, with 85% to 90% observed a single time. Sequencing used PBMCs. All receptors derive from a man aged 25 to 45 in good health and CMV-seronegative.

The V gene is TRBV19, the J gene TRBJ2-5, with a weak D call TRBD2 (6 bases). The CDR3 covers 13 residues. Germline V lookup: CDR1 LNHDA, CDR2 SQIVND (reference sequence). V dropped 5 bases and J dropped 4 bases, with 11 bases sitting between them. DNA for the CDR3: TGTGCCAGTAGTTTTAGGGGAGGAGAGACCCAGTACTTC. It specifies CASSFRGGETQYF.

The V and J genes are TRBV10-1 and TRBJ1-1; weak D call: TRBD1 (5 bases). The V gene's germline CDR1 is WNHNN and CDR2 SYGVQD (reference sequence). Trimming pared 0 bases from V and 11 bases from J, leaving 28 bases between. This CDR3 contains 18 residues. The CDR3 DNA is TGCGCCAGCAGTGAGTCGATCCCCGAGGGGCCGGAGGGGATGATGGCTTTCTTT. Its protein product is CASSESIPEGPEGMMAFF.

This clone is a singleton in its sample. The chain couples TRBV4-3 to TRBJ1-5; no reliable D call. Trimming shortened V by 0 bases and J by 4 bases, and 4 bases separated the two germline ends. CDR1 and CDR2 (germline): LGHNA, YSLEER. This CDR3 has 13 amino acids. CDR3 coding DNA: TGCGCCAGCAGCCAAGATAGTAATCAGCCCCAGCATTTT. Protein: CASSQDSNQPQHF.

V usage is TRBV27 and J usage is TRBJ2-7; 9 nucleotides match TRBD1. V lost 5 bases and J lost 7; bases outside the gene matches: 9. The CDR3 is 14 amino acids. The germline V gene has CDR1 MNHEY and CDR2 SMNVEV (reference sequence). The CDR3 nucleotides are TGTGCCAGCAGTCGGACAGGGGCAGGAAGGGAGCAGTACTTC. Residues: CASSRTGAGREQYF.

The J gene is TRBJ1-4, the V gene TRBV5-1, with D perhaps TRBD1 (5 bases). CDR1 SGHRS and CDR2 YFSETQ come from the germline V gene. The CDR3 contains 15 residues. Deletions cut 4 bases from V and 8 bases from J, with 18 bases between. CDR3 sequence: CASSQEWGGGEKLFF. The CDR3, as DNA: TGCGCCAGCAGCCAAGAATGGGGGGGTGGGGAAAAACTGTTTTTT.

The chain is built from TRBV5-1 and TRBJ2-2, with TRBD1 as a possible D gene (5 bases). Between the trimmed V and J ends, which lost 0 bases and 5 bases, there was a span of 8 bases. Germline CDR1 SGHRS, CDR2 YFSETQ. The CDR3 runs 14 residues. CDR3 sequence reads: CASSLARETGELFF. CDR3 nucleotide sequence: TGCGCCAGCAGCTTGGCCAGGGAAACCGGGGAGCTGTTTTTT.

The rearrangement uses TRBV6-5 and TRBJ1-4; tentative D call: TRBD1 (6 bases). Germline CDR1 and CDR2: MNHEY and SVGAGI. Trimming left V 0 bases short and J 7 bases short, with 12 bases between. The CDR3 length is 15 residues. The CDR3 sequence is CASSYSRGRAEKLFF. CDR3 nucleotide sequence: TGTGCCAGCAGTTACTCGAGGGGGAGAGCTGAAAAACTGTTTTTT.

This chain joins TRBV29-1 and TRBJ2-7; the D gene is possibly TRBD2 (5 bases). The CDR3 runs to 14 residues. Germline assignment: CDR1 SQVTM and CDR2 ANQGSEA. With 7 bases removed from V and 3 bases from J, the gap between germline ends came to 19 bases. The CDR3 is CSARGGKKSYEQYF. Written as DNA, the CDR3 is TGCAGCGCCCGAGGAGGCAAGAAGAGCTACGAGCAGTACTTC.

This clone was seen a single time. V is TRBV7-2 and J is TRBJ2-7; D ambiguous. The CDR3 runs to 14 residues. CDR1 and CDR2 from the germline V gene are SGHTA and FQGNSA. V was cut by 4 bases and J by 5 bases, with 15 bases left in between. This chain's CDR3 is CASSSPAVRDEQYF. DNA of the CDR3: TGTGCCAGCAGCTCGCCCGCAGTACGGGACGAGCAGTACTTC.

V gene TRBV28 combines with J gene TRBJ2-3; TRBD2 is a possible D gene (7 bases). Trimming took 2 bases from V and 3 from J, leaving 30 bases between them. Germline V CDR1 and CDR2: MDHEN, SYDVKM. This CDR3 spans 21 amino acids. The CDR3 nucleotides are TGTGCCAGCAGTTTAGGCCGGGCGGGGGCCGCCCGCAGAGTAGGAACAGATACGCAGTATTTT. Translated: CASSLGRAGAARRVGTDTQYF.

This rearrangement joins TRBV19 to TRBJ2-5; D may be TRBD2 (5 bases). Germline values: CDR1 LNHDA, CDR2 SQIVND (reference sequence). Deletions cut 6 bases from V and 4 bases from J, with 12 bases between. The CDR3 is made up of 13 amino acids. CDR3: CASRGSGPETQYF. Here the CDR3 DNA reads TGTGCCAGTAGGGGGAGTGGCCCAGAGACCCAGTACTTC. The full variable domain, its missing parts supplied by reference TRBV19 and TRBJ2-5, is DGGITQSPKYLFRKEGQNVTLSCEQNLNHDAMYWYRQDPGQGLRLIYYSQIVNDFQKGDIAEGYSVSREKKESFPLTVTSAQKNPTAFYLCASRGSGPETQYFGPGTRLLVL.

This chain connects TRBV7-9 to TRBJ1-5; D ambiguous. CDR1 is SEHNR and CDR2 is FQNEAQ in the germline V gene (reference sequence). The CDR3 is 14 residues long. Trimming left V 3 bases short and J 1 base short, with 7 bases between. The CDR3 region is CASSFVTSNQPQHF. CDR3 sequence (DNA): TGTGCCAGCAGCTTCGTGACAAGCAATCAGCCCCAGCATTTT.

The J gene is TRBJ2-5, the V gene TRBV11-2, with D unresolved. V was cut by 5 bases and J by 4 bases, with 5 bases left in between. CDR1 and CDR2 from the germline V gene are SGHAT and FQNNGV. The CDR3 is 11 residues long. The CDR3 spells CASSPGETQYF. Written as DNA, the CDR3 is TGTGCCAGCAGCCCGGGAGAGACCCAGTACTTC.

V is TRBV29-1 and J is TRBJ1-5; perhaps TRBD1 as D (5 bases). CDR1 is SQVTM and CDR2 is ANQGSEA in the germline V gene. The CDR3 consists of 14 residues. The V gene lost 5 bases and the J gene lost 0 bases, with 11 bases spanning the gap. CDR3: CSVRSTDSNQPQHF. DNA of the CDR3: TGCAGCGTTAGATCGACAGATAGCAATCAGCCCCAGCATTTT.

The chain links TRBV7-9 to TRBJ1-2; no firm D call. The CDR3 runs to 17 residues. Per the germline V gene, CDR1 is SEHNR and CDR2 is FQNEAQ (reference sequence). V dropped 2 bases and J dropped 2 bases, with 18 bases sitting between them. The CDR3 nucleotides are TGTGCCAGCAGCTTATCCGCGGCCCGACCCCCAAACTATGGCTACACCTTC. This encodes CASSLSAARPPNYGYTF.